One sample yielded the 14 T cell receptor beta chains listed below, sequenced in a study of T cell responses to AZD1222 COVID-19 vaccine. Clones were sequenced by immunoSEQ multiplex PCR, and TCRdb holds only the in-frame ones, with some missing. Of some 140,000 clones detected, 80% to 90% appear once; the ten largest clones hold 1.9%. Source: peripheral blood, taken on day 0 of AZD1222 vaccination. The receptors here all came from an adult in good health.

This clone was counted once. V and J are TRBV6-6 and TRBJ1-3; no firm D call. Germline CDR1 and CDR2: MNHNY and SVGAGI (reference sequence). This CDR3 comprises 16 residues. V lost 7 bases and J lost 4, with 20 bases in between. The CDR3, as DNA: TGTGCCAGCACCACCTACCCCAGTAAGGGCGGAAACACCATATATTTT. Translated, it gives CASTTYPSKGGNTIYF.

The CDR3 DNA sequence: TGTGCCAGCAGCCAGGCGGGCGAGCAGTACTTC. It encodes CASSQAGEQYF. J is TRBJ2-7 and V is TRBV3-1 (or the pseudogene TRBV3-2); possible D gene TRBD2, 5 bases. Germline CDR1 and CDR2: LGHDT and YNNKEL (reference sequence). V gave up 3 bases and J gave up 6 bases, with 6 bases separating them. The CDR3 is 11 amino acids.

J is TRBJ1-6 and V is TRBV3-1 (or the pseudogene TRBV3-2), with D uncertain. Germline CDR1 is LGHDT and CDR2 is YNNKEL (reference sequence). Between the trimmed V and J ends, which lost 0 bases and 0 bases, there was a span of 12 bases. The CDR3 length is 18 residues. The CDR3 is CASSQERGAVSYNSPLHF. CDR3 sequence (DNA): TGTGCCAGCAGCCAAGAACGGGGAGCAGTCTCCTATAATTCACCCCTCCACTTT.

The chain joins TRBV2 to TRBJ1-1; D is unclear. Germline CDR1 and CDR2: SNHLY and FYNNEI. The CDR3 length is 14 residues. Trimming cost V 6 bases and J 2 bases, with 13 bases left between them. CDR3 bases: TGTGCCAGCAGGGACCAGAGCCCCAACACTGAAGCTTTCTTT. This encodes CASRDQSPNTEAFF. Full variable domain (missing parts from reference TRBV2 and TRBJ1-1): EPEVTQTPSHQVTQMGQEVILRCVPISNHLYFYWYRQILGQKVEFLVSFYNNEISEKSEIFDDQFSVERPDGSNFTLKIRSTKLEDSAMYFCASRDQSPNTEAFFGQGTRLTVV.

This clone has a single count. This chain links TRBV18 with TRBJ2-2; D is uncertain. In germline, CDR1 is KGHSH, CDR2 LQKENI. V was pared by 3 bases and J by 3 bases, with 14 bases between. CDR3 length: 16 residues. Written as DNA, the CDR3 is TGTGCCAGCTCACCCCGCTTGGCGGCTGACACCGGGGAGCTGTTTTTT. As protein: CASSPRLAADTGELFF.

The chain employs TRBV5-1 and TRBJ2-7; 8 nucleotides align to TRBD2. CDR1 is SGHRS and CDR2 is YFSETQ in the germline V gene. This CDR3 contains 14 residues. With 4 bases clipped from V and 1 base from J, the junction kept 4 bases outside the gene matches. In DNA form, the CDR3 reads TGCGCCAGCAGCCCTAGCGGGCCATCCTACGAGCAGTACTTC. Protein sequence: CASSPSGPSYEQYF.

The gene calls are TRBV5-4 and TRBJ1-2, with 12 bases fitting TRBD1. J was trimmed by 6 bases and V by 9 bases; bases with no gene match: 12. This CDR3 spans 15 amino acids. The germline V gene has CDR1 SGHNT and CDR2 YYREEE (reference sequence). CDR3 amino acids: CATRYGDRGLHGYTF. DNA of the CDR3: TGTGCCACCCGCTATGGGGACAGGGGGCTCCATGGCTACACCTTC. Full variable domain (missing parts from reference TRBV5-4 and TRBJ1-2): ETGVTQSPTHLIKTRGQQVTLRCSSQSGHNTVSWYQQALGQGPQFIFQYYREEENGRGNFPPRFSGLQFPNYSSELNVNALELDDSALYLCATRYGDRGLHGYTFGSGTRLTVV.

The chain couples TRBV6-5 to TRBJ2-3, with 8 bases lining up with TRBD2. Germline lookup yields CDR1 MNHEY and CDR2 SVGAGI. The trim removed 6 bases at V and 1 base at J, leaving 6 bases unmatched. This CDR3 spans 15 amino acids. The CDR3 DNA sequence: TGTGCCAGCAGCCCGGGGGGGTTCGGCACAGATACGCAGTATTTT. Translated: CASSPGGFGTDTQYF.

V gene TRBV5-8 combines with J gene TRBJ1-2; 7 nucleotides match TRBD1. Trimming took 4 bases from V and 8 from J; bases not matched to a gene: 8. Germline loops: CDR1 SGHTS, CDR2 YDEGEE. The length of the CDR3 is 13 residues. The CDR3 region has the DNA TGTGCCAGCAGCCTTTGGGACAGAGGGGGCTACACCTTC. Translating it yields CASSLWDRGGYTF.

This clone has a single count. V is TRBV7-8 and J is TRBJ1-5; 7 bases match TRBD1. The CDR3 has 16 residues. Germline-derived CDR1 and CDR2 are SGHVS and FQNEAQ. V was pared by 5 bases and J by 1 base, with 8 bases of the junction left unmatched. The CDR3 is CASSPDRVGSNQPQHF. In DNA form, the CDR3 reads TGTGCCAGCAGCCCCGACAGGGTAGGCAGCAATCAGCCCCAGCATTTT.

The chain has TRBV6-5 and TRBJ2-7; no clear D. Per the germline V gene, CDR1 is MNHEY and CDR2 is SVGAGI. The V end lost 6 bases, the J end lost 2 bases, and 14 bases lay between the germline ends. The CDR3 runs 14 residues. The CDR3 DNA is TGTGCCAGCAGCGGTGGGTCGTGGCCCTACGAGCAGTACTTC. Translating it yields CASSGGSWPYEQYF.

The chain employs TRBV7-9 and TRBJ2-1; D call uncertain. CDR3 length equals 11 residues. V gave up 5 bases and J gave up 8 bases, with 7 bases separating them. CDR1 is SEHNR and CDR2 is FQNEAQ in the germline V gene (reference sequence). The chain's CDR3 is CASSGQHEQFF. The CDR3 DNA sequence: TGTGCCAGCAGCGGCCAACATGAGCAGTTCTTC.

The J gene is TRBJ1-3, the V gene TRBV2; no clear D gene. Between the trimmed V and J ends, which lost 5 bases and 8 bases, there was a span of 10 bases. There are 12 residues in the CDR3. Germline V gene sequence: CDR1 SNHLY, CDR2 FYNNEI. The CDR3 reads CASSPLRYTIYF. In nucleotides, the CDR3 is TGTGCCAGCAGTCCCCTCAGATACACCATATATTTT.

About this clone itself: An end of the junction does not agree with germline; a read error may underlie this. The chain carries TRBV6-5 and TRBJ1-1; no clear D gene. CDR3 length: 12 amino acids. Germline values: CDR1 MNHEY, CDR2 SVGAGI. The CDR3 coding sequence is TGTGCCAGCAGTCACTCCCCTCTTGAAGCTTTCTTT. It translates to CASSHSPLEAFF.